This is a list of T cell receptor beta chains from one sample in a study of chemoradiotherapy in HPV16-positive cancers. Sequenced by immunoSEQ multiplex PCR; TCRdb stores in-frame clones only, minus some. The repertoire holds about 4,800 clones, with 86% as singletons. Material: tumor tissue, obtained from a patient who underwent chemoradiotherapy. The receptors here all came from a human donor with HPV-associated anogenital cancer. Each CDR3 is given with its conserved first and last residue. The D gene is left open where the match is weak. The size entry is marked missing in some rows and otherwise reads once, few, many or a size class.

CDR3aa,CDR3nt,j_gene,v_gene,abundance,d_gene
CASSVGGNPYEQYF,TGTGCCAGCAGCGTAGGGGGGAATCCCTACGAGCAGTACTTC,TRBJ2-7,TRBV9,NA,NA
CASSLIPSTGTGNTIYF,TGTGCCAGCAGCTTAATTCCTTCGACAGGTACTGGAAACACCATATATTTT,TRBJ1-3,TRBV7-8,NA,NA
CAWSATAGELFF,TGTGCCTGGAGTGCGACTGCCGGGGAGCTGTTTTTT,TRBJ2-2,TRBV30,few,NA
CASSQGTDEQYF,TGCGCCAGCAGCCAGGGGACGGACGAGCAGTACTTC,TRBJ2-7,TRBV4-1,NA,NA
CASSLTREGLSEQFF,TGTGCCAGCAGCTTAACCCGGGAGGGCCTAAGTGAGCAGTTCTTC,TRBJ2-1,TRBV7-8,NA,TRBD2
CATGTGKGQPQHF,TGTGCCACAGGGACAGGGAAGGGTCAGCCCCAGCATTTT,TRBJ1-5,TRBV19,NA,TRBD1
CASSRQGAHGYTF,TGTGCCAGCAGTCGACAGGGAGCCCATGGCTACACCTTC,TRBJ1-2,TRBV28,NA,TRBD1
CASSESEVSSGNTGELFF,TGCGCCAGCAGTGAGTCAGAAGTTTCTAGCGGAAATACCGGGGAGCTGTTTTTT,TRBJ2-2,TRBV10-2,NA,TRBD2
CASSLDPSSYEQYF,TGCGCCAGCAGCTTGGACCCGAGCTCCTACGAGCAGTACTTC,TRBJ2-7,TRBV5-1,NA,NA
CASSRDIPEQYF,TGTGCCAGCAGCCGGGACATCCCCGAGCAGTACTTC,TRBJ2-7,TRBV7-2,large,NA
CASSPGQGGNQPQHF,TGTGCCAGTAGCCCGGGACAGGGAGGGAATCAGCCCCAGCATTTT,TRBJ1-5,TRBV19,NA,TRBD1
CASSFYGNQETQYF,TGTGCCAGCAGCTTCTATGGGAACCAAGAGACCCAGTACTTC,TRBJ2-5,TRBV5-5,NA,NA
CSVEKRHNTGELFF,TGCAGCGTTGAGAAGCGGCACAACACCGGGGAGCTGTTTTTT,TRBJ2-2,TRBV29-1,NA,NA
CASTRTGDRDNSPLHF,TGTGCCAGCACCCGAACAGGGGATCGGGATAATTCACCCCTCCACTTT,TRBJ1-6,TRBV5-6,NA,TRBD1
CASSSLRGGNTDTQYF,TGTGCCAGCAGTTCTCTGCGGGGGGGCAACACAGATACGCAGTATTTT,TRBJ2-3,TRBV27,NA,TRBD2
CASSELEGRELFF,TGCGCCAGCAGTGAGTTGGAGGGGAGGGAGCTGTTTTTT,TRBJ2-2,TRBV10-1,NA,NA
CASKASKWVEQYF,TGTGCCAGCAAGGCCTCGAAGTGGGTCGAGCAGTACTTC,TRBJ2-7,TRBV6-5,NA,NA
CASSLLADSYNEQFF,TGTGCCAGCAGCTTATTAGCGGACTCCTACAATGAGCAGTTCTTC,TRBJ2-1,TRBV7-2,few,NA
CASARDRSTDTQYF,TGTGCTAGTGCCAGGGACAGAAGCACAGATACGCAGTATTTT,TRBJ2-3,TRBV12-5,NA,TRBD1
CAWSGSSGNTIYF,TGTGCCTGGAGTGGCAGCTCTGGAAACACCATATATTTT,TRBJ1-3,TRBV30,NA,NA
CACDRDRVYGYTF,TGTGCCTGCGACAGGGATCGTGTCTATGGCTACACCTTC,TRBJ1-2,TRBV30,NA,TRBD1
CASSVQGPLNGYTF,TGTGCCAGCAGCGTACAGGGTCCCCTGAATGGCTACACCTTC,TRBJ1-2,TRBV9,NA,NA
CASSLVAGRETQYF,TGTGCCAGCAGCTTAGTGGCAGGGAGGGAGACCCAGTACTTC,TRBJ2-5,TRBV11-1,NA,NA
CASSLSQRLTGTGELFF,TGTGCCAGCAGCTTGAGTCAACGACTAACGGGTACCGGGGAGCTGTTTTTT,TRBJ2-2,TRBV5-4,NA,NA
CASSSVMLSDEQFF,TGTGCCAGCAGTTCCGTCATGCTCTCCGATGAGCAGTTCTTC,TRBJ2-1,TRBV6-5,few,NA
CATSFTAYTDTQYF,TGTGCCACTTCATTTACAGCGTACACAGATACGCAGTATTTT,TRBJ2-3,TRBV6-5,NA,NA
CASSTGTDYGYTF,TGTGCCAGCAGCACCGGGACGGACTATGGCTACACCTTC,TRBJ1-2,TRBV6-6,NA,NA
CASSYSFQGGANEQFF,TGTGCCAGCAGTTATAGCTTCCAAGGGGGGGCCAATGAGCAGTTCTTC,TRBJ2-1,TRBV6-5,NA,NA
CASSGGAGNSPLHF,TGTGCCAGCAGTGGGGGGGCAGGTAATTCACCCCTCCACTTT,TRBJ1-6,TRBV2,once,NA
CSVDLLSQETQYF,TGCAGCGTTGACTTACTAAGCCAAGAGACCCAGTACTTC,TRBJ2-5,TRBV29-1,once,NA
CASSQGQGLGNIQYF,TGTGCCAGCAGCCAAGGACAGGGTCTCGGAAACATTCAGTACTTC,TRBJ2-4,TRBV14,few,TRBD1
CASARANTPQAQYF,TGTGCCAGTGCGAGGGCGAATACTCCCCAGGCGCAGTATTTT,TRBJ2-3,TRBV19,NA,NA
CAISEIEDEFQETQYF,TGTGCCATCAGTGAGATCGAAGACGAGTTTCAAGAGACCCAGTACTTC,TRBJ2-5,TRBV10-3,NA,NA
CASSAGWSGTEAFF,TGTGCCAGCAGCGCTGGTTGGTCGGGAACTGAAGCTTTCTTT,TRBJ1-1,TRBV25-1,NA,NA
CASRETGGRTEAFF,TGTGCCAGTAGAGAGACAGGGGGCCGTACTGAAGCTTTCTTT,TRBJ1-1,TRBV19,NA,TRBD1
CASLRGETQYF,TGTGCCAGTTTAAGGGGGGAGACCCAGTACTTC,TRBJ2-5,TRBV6-5,once,NA
CASRGTGGLTGELFF,TGTGCCAGCAGGGGGACAGGGGGCCTAACCGGGGAGCTGTTTTTT,TRBJ2-2,TRBV11-2,NA,TRBD1
CASSLDQGRAAEQFF,TGTGCCAGCAGCTTGGACCAGGGCCGGGCGGCTGAGCAGTTCTTC,TRBJ2-1,TRBV5-6,NA,NA
CASSQVFDRNYGYTF,TGTGCCAGCAGCCAAGTGTTCGACAGGAACTATGGCTACACCTTC,TRBJ1-2,TRBV4-2,NA,NA
CASSPETYTDTQYF,TGTGCCAGCAGCCCAGAGACCTACACAGATACGCAGTATTTT,TRBJ2-3,TRBV7-9,NA,NA
CASSGLLAGDTGELFF,TGTGCCAGCAGCGGGTTACTAGCGGGAGACACCGGGGAGCTGTTTTTT,TRBJ2-2,TRBV9,NA,TRBD2
CASSFEFAVNTEAFF,TGTGCCAGCAGTTTTGAATTTGCCGTGAACACTGAAGCTTTCTTT,TRBJ1-1,TRBV28,few,NA
CASSSRDGQETQYF,TGTGCCAGCAGCTCCCGGGACGGCCAAGAGACCCAGTACTTC,TRBJ2-5,TRBV7-2,NA,NA
CSVDPSQVQPQHF,TGCAGCGTTGATCCGTCCCAGGTCCAGCCCCAGCATTTT,TRBJ1-5,TRBV29-1,NA,NA
CASSYSSQDNSPLHF,TGTGCCAGCAGCTACTCTTCCCAGGATAATTCACCCCTCCACTTT,TRBJ1-6,TRBV9,NA,NA
CASSPLGGNYGYTF,TGTGCCAGCAGCCCATTAGGCGGTAACTATGGCTACACCTTC,TRBJ1-2,TRBV4-2,NA,NA
CASSFWQSQETQYF,TGTGCCAGCAGCTTTTGGCAGTCCCAGGAGACCCAGTACTTC,TRBJ2-5,TRBV5-5,NA,NA
CASSEVGLAARSSYEQYF,TGTGCCAGCAGCGAGGTGGGACTAGCGGCAAGGAGCTCCTACGAGCAGTACTTC,TRBJ2-7,TRBV28,NA,TRBD2